This TCR beta chain was profiled in a study of cytomegalovirus exposure and HLA in healthy donors. PCR employed 60 Vbeta and 13 Jbeta primers. TCRdb keeps only in-frame clones here, not all; method: immunoSEQ multiplex PCR. The table records about 190,000 clones, more than 70% of them present only once. The trim removed 4 bases at V and 1 base at J, leaving 4 bases unmatched. The CDR3 has 14 residues. Germline values: CDR1 MNHEY, CDR2 SMNVEV (reference sequence). Input material: PBMCs. This TCR was sampled from a man in his thirties or forties in good health and CMV-seropositive. V usage is TRBV27 and J usage is TRBJ2-7; TRBD2 matches 7 bases. CDR3 coding DNA: TGTGCCAGCAGTTCCCCAGCGGGATCCTACGAGCAGTACTTC. Its protein product is CASSSPAGSYEQYF.